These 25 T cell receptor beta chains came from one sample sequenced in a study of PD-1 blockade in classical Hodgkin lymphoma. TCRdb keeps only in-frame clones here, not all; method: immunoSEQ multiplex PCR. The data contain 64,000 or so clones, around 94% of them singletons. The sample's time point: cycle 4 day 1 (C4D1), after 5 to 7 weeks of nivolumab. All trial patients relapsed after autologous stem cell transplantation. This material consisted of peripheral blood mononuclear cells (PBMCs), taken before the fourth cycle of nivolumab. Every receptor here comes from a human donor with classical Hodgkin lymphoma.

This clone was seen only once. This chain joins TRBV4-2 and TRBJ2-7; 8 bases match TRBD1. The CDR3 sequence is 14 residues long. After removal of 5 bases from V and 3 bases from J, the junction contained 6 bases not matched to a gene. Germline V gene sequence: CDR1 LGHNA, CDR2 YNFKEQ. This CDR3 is CASSSAGGGYEQYF. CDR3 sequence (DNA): TGTGCCAGCAGCTCGGCAGGGGGCGGCTACGAGCAGTACTTC.

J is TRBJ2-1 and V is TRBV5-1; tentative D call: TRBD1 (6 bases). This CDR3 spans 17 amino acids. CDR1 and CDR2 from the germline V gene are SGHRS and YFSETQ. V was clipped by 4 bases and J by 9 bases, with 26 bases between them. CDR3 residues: CASSPSLGAGETGEQFF. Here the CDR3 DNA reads TGCGCCAGCAGCCCCTCGCTGGGGGCAGGGGAAACGGGTGAGCAGTTCTTC. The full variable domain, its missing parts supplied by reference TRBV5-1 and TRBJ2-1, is KAGVTQTPRYLIKTRGQQVTLSCSPISGHRSVSWYQQTPGQGLQFLFEYFSETQRNKGNFPGRFSGRQFSNSRSEMNVSTLELGDSALYLCASSPSLGAGETGEQFFGPGTRLTVL.

CDR3 in amino acids: CASSQDWRQGFDEQYF. CDR3 bases: TGCGCCAGCAGCCAAGATTGGAGACAGGGGTTCGACGAGCAGTACTTC. The chain uses TRBV4-1 and TRBJ2-7, with 8 positions matching TRBD1. V lost 0 bases and J lost 5; bases outside the gene matches: 9. CDR1 and CDR2 from the germline V gene are MGHRA and YSYEKL. The CDR3 is 16 amino acids.

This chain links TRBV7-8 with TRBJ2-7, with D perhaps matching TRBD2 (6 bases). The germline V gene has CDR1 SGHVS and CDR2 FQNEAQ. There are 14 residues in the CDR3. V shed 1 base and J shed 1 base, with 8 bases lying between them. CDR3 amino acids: CASSLVRGSYEQYF. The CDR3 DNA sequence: TGTGCCAGCAGCTTAGTCCGGGGGTCCTACGAGCAGTACTTC.

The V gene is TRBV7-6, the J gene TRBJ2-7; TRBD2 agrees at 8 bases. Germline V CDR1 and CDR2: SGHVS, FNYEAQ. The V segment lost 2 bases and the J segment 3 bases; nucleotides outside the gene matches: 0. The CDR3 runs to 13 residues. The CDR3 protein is CASSLTSGYEQYF. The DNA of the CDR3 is TGTGCCAGCAGCTTAACTAGCGGCTACGAGCAGTACTTC. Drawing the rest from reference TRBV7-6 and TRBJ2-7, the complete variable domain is GAGVSQSPRYKVTKRGQDVALRCDPISGHVSLYWYRQALGQGPEFLTYFNYEAQQDKSGLPNDRFSAERPEGSISTLTIQRTEQRDSAMYRCASSLTSGYEQYFGPGTRLTVT.

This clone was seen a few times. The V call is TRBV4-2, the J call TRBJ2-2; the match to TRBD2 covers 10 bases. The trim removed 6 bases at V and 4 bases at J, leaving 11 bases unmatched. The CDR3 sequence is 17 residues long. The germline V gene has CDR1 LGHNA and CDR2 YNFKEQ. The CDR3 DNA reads TGTGCCAGCAGAACCCTAGCGGGGGAGCGGAGCACCGGGGAGCTGTTTTTT. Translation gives CASRTLAGERSTGELFF.

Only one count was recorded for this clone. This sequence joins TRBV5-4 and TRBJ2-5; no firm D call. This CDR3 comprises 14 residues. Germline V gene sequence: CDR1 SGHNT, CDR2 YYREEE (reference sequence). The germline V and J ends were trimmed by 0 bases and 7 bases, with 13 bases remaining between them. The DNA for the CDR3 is TGTGCCAGCAGCTTGGCTATTACCCCGGGGACCCAGTACTTC. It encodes CASSLAITPGTQYF.

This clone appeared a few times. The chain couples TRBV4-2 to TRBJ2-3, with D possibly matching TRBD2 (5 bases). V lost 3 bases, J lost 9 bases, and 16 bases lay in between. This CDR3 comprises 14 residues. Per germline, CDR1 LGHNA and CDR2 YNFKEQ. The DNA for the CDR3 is TGTGCCAGCAGCCAGATGTCCTCGGGGTCAACGCAGTATTTT. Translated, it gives CASSQMSSGSTQYF.

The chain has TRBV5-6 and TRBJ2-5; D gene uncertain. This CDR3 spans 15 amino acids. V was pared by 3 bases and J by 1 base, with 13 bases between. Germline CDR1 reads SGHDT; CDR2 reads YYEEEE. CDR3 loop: CASSSLVVSQETQYF. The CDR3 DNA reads TGTGCCAGCAGCTCCTTGGTTGTATCCCAAGAGACCCAGTACTTC. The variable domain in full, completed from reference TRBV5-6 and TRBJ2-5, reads DAGVTQSPTHLIKTRGQQVTLRCSPKSGHDTVSWYQQALGQGPQFIFQYYEEEERQRGNFPDRFSGHQFPNYSSELNVNALLLGDSALYLCASSSLVVSQETQYFGPGTRLLVL.

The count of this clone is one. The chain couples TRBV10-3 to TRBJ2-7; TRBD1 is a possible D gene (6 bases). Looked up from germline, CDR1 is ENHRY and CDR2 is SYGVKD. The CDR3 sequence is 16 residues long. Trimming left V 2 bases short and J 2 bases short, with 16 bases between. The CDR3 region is CAISELYDRRPYEQYF. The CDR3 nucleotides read TGTGCCATCAGTGAGCTCTACGACAGGCGGCCCTACGAGCAGTACTTC.

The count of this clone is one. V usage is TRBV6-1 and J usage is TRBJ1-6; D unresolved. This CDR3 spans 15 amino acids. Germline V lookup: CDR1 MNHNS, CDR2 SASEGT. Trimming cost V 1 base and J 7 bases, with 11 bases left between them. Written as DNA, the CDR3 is TGTGCCAGCAGTGAAGGAGGCTCGATCAATTCACCCCTCCACTTT. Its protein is CASSEGGSINSPLHF.

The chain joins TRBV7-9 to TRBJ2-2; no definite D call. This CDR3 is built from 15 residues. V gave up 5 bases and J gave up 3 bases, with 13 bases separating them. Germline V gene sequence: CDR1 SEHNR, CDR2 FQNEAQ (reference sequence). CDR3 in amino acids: CASSASGGYTGELFF. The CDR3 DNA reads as TGTGCCAGCAGCGCATCCGGTGGTTACACCGGGGAGCTGTTTTTT.

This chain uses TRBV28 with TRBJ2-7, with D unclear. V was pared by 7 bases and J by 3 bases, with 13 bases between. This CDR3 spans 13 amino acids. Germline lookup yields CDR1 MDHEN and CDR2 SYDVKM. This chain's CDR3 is CASNGYGSYEQYF. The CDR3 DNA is TGTGCCAGCAACGGCTACGGTAGCTACGAGCAGTACTTC.

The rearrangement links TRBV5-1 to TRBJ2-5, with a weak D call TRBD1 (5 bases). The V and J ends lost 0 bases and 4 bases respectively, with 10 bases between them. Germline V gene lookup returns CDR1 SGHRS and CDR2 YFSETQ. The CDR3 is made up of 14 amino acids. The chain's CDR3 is CASSLGQLVETQYF. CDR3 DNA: TGCGCCAGCAGCTTGGGACAGTTAGTAGAGACCCAGTACTTC.

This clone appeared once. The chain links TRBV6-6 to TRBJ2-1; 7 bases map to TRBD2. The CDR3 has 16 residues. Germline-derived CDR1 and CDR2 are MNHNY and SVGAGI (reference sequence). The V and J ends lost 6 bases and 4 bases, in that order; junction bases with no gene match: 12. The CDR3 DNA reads TGTGCCAGCAGCCCTGGTGAGGGACTACGTTACAATGAGCAGTTCTTC. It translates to CASSPGEGLRYNEQFF.

The CDR3 coding sequence is TGTGCCAGCAGCTCCCTCCCCAGAGGGGCGAGCGGAAACACCATATATTTT. It specifies CASSSLPRGASGNTIYF. The chain links TRBV13 to TRBJ1-3; maybe TRBD1 (5 bases). Trimming shortened V by 4 bases and J by 4 bases, and 20 bases separated the two germline ends. The germline V gene has CDR1 PRHDT and CDR2 FYEKMQ (reference sequence). There are 17 residues in the CDR3.

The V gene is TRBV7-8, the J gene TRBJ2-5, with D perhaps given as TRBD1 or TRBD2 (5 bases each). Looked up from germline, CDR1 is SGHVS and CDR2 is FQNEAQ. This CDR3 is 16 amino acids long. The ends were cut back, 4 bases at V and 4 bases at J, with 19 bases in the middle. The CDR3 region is CASSSQNPGTGETQYF. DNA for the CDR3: TGTGCCAGCAGCTCACAAAACCCAGGGACGGGAGAGACCCAGTACTTC.

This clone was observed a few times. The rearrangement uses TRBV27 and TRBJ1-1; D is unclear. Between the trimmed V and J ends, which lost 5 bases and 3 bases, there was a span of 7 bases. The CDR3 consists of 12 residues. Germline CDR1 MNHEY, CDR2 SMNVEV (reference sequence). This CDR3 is CASSARDTEAFF. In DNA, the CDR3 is TGTGCCAGCAGTGCACGGGACACTGAAGCTTTCTTT.

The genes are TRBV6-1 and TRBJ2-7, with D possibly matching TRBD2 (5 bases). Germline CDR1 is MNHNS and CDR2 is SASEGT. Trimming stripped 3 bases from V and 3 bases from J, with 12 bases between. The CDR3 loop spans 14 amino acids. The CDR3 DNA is TGTGCCAGCAGTGAGACCGGGGAACACTACGAGCAGTACTTC. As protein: CASSETGEHYEQYF.

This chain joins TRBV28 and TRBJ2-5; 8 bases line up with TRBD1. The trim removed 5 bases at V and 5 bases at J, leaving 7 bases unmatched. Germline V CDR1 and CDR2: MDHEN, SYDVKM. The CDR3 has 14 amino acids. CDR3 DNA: TGTGCCAGCAGTACCGACAGGGGTAGGGAGACCCAGTACTTC. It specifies CASSTDRGRETQYF.

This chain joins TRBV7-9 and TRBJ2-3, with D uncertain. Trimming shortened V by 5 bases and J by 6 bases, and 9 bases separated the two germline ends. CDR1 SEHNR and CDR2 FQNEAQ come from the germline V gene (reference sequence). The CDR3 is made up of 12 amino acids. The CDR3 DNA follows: TGTGCCAGCAGCCCCATGGGGGATACGCAGTATTTT. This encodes CASSPMGDTQYF.

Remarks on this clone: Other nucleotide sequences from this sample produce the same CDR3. CDR3 protein: CASSLGRSYEQYF. The CDR3 DNA reads TGTGCCAGCAGCCTGGGACGGTCCTACGAGCAGTACTTC. The chain joins TRBV5-4 to TRBJ2-7; D may correspond to TRBD1 or TRBD2 (5 bases each). The CDR3 has 13 residues. Trimming removed 4 bases at V and 1 base at J, with 9 bases between. Germline V gene sequence: CDR1 SGHNT, CDR2 YYREEE (reference sequence).

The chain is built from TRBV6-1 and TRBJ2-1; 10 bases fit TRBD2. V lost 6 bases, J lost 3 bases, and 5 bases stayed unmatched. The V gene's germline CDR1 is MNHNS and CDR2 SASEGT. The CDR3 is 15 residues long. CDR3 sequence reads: CASRARTSGYNEQFF. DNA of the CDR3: TGTGCCAGCAGGGCAAGGACTAGCGGCTACAATGAGCAGTTCTTC.

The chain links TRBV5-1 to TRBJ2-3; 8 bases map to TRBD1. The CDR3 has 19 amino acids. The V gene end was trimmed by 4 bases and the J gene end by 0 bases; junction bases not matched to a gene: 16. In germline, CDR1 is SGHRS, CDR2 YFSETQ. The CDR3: CASSLGQGPRTTSTDTQYF. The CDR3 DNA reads TGCGCCAGCAGCCTTGGACAGGGACCTAGAACGACTAGCACAGATACGCAGTATTTT.

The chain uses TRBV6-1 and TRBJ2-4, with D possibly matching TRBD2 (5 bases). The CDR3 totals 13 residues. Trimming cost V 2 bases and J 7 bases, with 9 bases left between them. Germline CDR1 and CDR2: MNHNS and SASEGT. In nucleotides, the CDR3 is TGTGCCAGCAGTGAACGGGGTGTGAACATTCAGTACTTC. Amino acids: CASSERGVNIQYF.